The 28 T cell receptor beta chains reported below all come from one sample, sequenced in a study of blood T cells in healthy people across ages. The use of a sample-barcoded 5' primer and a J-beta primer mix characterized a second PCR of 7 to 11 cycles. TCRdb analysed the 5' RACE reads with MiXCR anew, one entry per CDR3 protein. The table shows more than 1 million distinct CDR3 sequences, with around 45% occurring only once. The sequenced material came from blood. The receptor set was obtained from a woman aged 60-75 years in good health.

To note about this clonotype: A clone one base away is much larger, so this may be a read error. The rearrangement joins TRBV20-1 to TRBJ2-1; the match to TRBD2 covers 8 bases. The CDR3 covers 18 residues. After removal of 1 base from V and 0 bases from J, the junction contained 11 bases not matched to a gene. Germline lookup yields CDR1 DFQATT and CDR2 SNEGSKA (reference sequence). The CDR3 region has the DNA TGCAGTGCTAGAGGAGGGATAGCGGGGCACAGCTCCTACAATGAGCAGTTCTTC. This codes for CSARGGIAGHSSYNEQFF.

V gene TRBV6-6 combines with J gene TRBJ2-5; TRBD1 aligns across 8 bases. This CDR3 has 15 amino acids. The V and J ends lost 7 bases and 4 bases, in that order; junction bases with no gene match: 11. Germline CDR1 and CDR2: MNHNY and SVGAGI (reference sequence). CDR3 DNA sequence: TGTGCCAGCACCCGGTCGGACAGGGCGGGAGAGACCCAGTACTTC. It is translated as CASTRSDRAGETQYF.

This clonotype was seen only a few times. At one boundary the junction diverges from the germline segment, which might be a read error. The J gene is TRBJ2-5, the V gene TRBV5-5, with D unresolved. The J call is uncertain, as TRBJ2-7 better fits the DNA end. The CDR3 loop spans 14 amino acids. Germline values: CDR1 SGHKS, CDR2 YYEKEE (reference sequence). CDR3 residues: CASSLVENRYEQYF. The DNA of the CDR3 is TGTGCCAGCAGTTTGGTAGAGAACCGCTACGAGCAGTACTTC.

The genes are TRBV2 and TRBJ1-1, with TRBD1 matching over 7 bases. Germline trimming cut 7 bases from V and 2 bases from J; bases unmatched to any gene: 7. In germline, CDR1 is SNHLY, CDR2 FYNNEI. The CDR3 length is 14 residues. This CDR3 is CASKQGGPNTEAFF. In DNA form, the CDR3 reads TGTGCCAGCAAACAAGGGGGCCCAAACACTGAAGCTTTCTTT.

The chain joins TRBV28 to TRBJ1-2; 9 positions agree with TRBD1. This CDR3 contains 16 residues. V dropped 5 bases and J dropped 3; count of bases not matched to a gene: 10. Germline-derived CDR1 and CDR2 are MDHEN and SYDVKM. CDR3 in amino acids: CASSPVWTGDDYGYTF. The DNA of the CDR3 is TGTGCCAGCAGTCCCGTTTGGACAGGGGACGACTATGGCTACACCTTC.

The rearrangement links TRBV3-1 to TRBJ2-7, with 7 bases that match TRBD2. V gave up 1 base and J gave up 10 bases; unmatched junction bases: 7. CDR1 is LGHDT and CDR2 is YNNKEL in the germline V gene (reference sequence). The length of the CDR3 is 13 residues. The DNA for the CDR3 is TGTGCCAGCAGCCAAGGGACTAGTACGGTTCAGTACTTC. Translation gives CASSQGTSTVQYF.

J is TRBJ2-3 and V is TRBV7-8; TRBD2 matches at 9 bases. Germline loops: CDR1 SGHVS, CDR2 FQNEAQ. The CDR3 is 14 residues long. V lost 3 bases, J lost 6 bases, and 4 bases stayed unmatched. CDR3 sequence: CASSFNSGRDTQYF. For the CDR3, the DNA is TGTGCCAGCAGCTTTAACAGCGGGAGGGATACGCAGTATTTT.

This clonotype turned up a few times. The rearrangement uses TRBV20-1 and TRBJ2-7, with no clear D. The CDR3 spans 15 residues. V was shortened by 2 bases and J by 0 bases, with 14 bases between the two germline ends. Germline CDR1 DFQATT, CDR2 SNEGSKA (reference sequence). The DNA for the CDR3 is TGCAGTGCTAGAATCCCCCGTGGTGGCTCCTACGAGCAGTACTTC. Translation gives CSARIPRGGSYEQYF.

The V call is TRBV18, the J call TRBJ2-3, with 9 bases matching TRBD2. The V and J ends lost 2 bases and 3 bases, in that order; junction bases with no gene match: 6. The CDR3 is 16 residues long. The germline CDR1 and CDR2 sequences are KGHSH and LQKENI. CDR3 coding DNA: TGTGCCAGCTCACCATTAGCGGGAGAAAGAACAGATACGCAGTATTTT. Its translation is CASSPLAGERTDTQYF.

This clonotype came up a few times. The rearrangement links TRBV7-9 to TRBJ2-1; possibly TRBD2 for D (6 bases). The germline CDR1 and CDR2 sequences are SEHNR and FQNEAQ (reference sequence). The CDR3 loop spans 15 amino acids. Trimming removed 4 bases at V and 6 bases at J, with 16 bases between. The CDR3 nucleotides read TGTGCCAGCAGCTCGACTAGGAAAAAACCCAATGAGCAGTTCTTC. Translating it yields CASSSTRKKPNEQFF.

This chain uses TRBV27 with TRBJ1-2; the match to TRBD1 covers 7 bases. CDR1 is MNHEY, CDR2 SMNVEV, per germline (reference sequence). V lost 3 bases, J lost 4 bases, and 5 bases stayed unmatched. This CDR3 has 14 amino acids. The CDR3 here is CASSFTGDGYGYTF. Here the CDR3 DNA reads TGTGCCAGCAGTTTTACAGGGGATGGCTATGGCTACACCTTC.

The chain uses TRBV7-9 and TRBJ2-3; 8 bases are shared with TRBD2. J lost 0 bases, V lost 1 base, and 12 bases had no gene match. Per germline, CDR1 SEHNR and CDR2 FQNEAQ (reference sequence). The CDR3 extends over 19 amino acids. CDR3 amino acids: CASSLVPGTRVWSTDTQYF. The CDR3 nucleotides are TGTGCCAGCAGCTTAGTTCCCGGGACTAGGGTTTGGAGCACAGATACGCAGTATTTT.

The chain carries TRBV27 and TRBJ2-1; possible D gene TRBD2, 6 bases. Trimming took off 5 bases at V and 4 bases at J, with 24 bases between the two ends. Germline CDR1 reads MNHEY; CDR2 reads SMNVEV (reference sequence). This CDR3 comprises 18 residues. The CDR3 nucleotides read TGTGCCAGCAGTCCCTCCCCGCAACTAGCAATAGCGTACAATGAGCAGTTCTTC. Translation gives CASSPSPQLAIAYNEQFF.

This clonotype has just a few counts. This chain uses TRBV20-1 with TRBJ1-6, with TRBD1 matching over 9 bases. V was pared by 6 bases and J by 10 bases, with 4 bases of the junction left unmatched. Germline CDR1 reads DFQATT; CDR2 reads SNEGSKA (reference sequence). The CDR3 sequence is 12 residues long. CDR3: CSAETGGSPLHF. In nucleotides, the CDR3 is TGCAGTGCCGAGACAGGGGGGTCACCCCTCCACTTT.

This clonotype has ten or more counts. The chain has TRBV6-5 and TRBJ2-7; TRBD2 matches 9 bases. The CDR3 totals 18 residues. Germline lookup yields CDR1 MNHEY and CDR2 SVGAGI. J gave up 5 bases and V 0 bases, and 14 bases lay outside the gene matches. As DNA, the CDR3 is TGTGCCAGCAGTTACTCGCCGAGAGGTCTAGCGGGATTGGACGAGCAGTACTTC. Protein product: CASSYSPRGLAGLDEQYF.

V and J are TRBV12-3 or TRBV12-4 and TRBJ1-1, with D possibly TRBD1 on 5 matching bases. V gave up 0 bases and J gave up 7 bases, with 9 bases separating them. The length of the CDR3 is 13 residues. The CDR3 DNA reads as TGTGCCAGCAGTTTAGCTTCAGGGTTTGAAGCTTTCTTT. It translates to CASSLASGFEAFF.

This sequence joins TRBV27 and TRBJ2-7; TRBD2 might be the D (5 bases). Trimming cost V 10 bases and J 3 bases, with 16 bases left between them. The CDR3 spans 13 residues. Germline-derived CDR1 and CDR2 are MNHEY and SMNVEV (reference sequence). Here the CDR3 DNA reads TGTGCCACCTCGGGTAGCGATCACTACGAGCAGTACTTC. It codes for CATSGSDHYEQYF.

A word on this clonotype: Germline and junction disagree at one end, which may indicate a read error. In nucleotides, the CDR3 is TGTGCCAGCAGTACAGCAGGGGGTGTGAACACTGATGCTTTCTTT. It is translated as CASSTAGGVNTDAFF. The chain is built from TRBV6-6 and TRBJ1-1, with 7 bases that match TRBD1. This CDR3 region has 15 residues. Looked up from germline, CDR1 is MNHNY and CDR2 is SVGAGI (reference sequence).

The CDR3 reads CAISTGRASTDTQYF. The CDR3 DNA follows: TGTGCCATCAGTACCGGTAGAGCTAGCACAGATACGCAGTATTTT. V gene TRBV10-3 combines with J gene TRBJ2-3; D is ambiguous. The CDR3 has 15 amino acids. Per the germline V gene, CDR1 is ENHRY and CDR2 is SYGVKD. With 5 bases removed from V and 0 bases from J, the gap between germline ends came to 12 bases.

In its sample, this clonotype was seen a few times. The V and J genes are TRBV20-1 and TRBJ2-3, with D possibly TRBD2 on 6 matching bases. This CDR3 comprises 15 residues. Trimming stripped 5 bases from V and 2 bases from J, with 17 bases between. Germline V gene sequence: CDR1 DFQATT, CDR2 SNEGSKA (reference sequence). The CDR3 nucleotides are TGCAGTGCTTCAAGACTAGGCCCGTCCACAGATACGCAGTATTTT. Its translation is CSASRLGPSTDTQYF.

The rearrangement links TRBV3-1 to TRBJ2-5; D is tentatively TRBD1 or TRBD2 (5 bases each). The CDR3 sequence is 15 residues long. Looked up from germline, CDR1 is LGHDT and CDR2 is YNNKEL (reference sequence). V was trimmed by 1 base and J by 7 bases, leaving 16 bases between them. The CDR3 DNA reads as TGTGCCAGCAGCCAAGTCGCCCCCTTGAGGGGGACCCAGTACTTC. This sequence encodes CASSQVAPLRGTQYF.

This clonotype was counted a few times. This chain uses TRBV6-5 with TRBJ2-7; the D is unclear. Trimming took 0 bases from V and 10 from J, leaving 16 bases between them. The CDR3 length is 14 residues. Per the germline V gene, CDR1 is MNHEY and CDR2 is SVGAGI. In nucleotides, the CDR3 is TGTGCCAGCAGTTACTCGAGTCAGCCTTTGATTCAGTACTTC. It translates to CASSYSSQPLIQYF.

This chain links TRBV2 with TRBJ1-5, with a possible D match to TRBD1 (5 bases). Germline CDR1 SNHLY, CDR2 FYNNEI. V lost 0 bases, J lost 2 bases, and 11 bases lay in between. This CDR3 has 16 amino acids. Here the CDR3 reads CASSEAKVRGNQPQHF. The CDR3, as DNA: TGTGCCAGCAGTGAAGCGAAAGTCAGGGGCAATCAGCCCCAGCATTTT.

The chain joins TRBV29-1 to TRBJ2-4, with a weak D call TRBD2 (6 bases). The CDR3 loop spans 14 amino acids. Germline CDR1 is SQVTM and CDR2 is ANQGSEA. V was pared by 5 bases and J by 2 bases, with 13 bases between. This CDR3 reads CSVRDGGTKNIQYF. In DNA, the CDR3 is TGCAGCGTTAGGGACGGGGGTACCAAAAACATTCAGTACTTC.

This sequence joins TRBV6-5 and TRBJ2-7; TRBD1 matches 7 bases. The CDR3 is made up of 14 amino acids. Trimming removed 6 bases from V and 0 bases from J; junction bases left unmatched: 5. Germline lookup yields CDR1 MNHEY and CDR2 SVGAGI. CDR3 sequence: CASRRTGTSYEQYF. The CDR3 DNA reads TGTGCCAGCAGACGGACAGGAACCTCCTACGAGCAGTACTTC.

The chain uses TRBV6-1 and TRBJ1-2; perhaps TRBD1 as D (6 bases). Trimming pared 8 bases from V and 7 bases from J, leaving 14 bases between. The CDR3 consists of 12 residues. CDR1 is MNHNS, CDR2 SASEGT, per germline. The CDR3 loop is CASGGAGVGYTF. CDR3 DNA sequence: TGTGCCAGCGGGGGGGCAGGGGTTGGCTACACCTTC.

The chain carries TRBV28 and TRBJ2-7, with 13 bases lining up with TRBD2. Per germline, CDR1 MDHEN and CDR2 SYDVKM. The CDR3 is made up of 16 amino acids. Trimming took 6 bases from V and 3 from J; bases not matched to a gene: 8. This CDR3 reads CASSTGLAGKYYEQYF. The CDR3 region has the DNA TGTGCCAGCAGCACGGGACTAGCGGGGAAATACTACGAGCAGTACTTC. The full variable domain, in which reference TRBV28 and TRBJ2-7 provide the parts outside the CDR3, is DVKVTQSSRYLVKRTGEKVFLECVQDMDHENMFWYRQDPGLGLRLIYFSYDVKMKEKGDIPEGYSVSREKKERFSLILESASTNQTSMYLCASSTGLAGKYYEQYFGPGTRLTVT.

CDR3 nucleotide sequence: TGTGCCAGCATCTATATGGGGCCAGGAGACACCGGGGAGCTGTTTTTT. Amino acid sequence: CASIYMGPGDTGELFF. The V call is TRBV11-2, the J call TRBJ2-2, with D possibly TRBD1 on 5 matching bases. This CDR3 is built from 16 residues. Germline V gene lookup returns CDR1 SGHAT and CDR2 FQNNGV. The V end lost 7 bases, the J end lost 3 bases, and 18 bases lay between the germline ends.